These 21 T cell receptor beta chains originate from one sample sequenced in a study of cytomegalovirus exposure and HLA in healthy donors. PCR employed 60 Vbeta and 13 Jbeta primers. The protocol was immunoSEQ multiplex PCR, while the TCRdb copy is restricted to in-frame clones and leaves out a portion. The data hold about 98,000 clones, with around 67% observed a single time. Specimen: PBMCs. Source of these receptors: a man aged 50 to 59 in good health and CMV-seronegative.

This chain joins TRBV5-4 and TRBJ2-6, with 9 bases fitting TRBD1. CDR3 length: 17 residues. The V gene end was trimmed by 2 bases and the J gene end by 0 bases; junction bases not matched to a gene: 3. Germline-derived CDR1 and CDR2 are SGHNT and YYREEE (reference sequence). CDR3 residues: CASSFDRGTSGANVLTF. The CDR3 bases are TGTGCCAGCAGCTTTGACAGGGGGACCTCTGGGGCCAACGTCCTGACTTTC.

J is TRBJ2-1 and V is TRBV4-3, with 10 positions matching TRBD2. The V gene's germline CDR1 is LGHNA and CDR2 YSLEER. The CDR3 loop spans 16 amino acids. J was trimmed by 4 bases and V by 5 bases; bases with no gene match: 8. CDR3 sequence (DNA): TGCGCCAGCAGCGGAATAAGCGGGGGGGCGTACAATGAGCAGTTCTTC. Its translation is CASSGISGGAYNEQFF.

Remarks on this clone: A read error may produce the germline difference seen at one junction end. The rearrangement joins TRBV7-7 to TRBJ2-3; 7 bases agree with TRBD2. The CDR3 length is 13 residues. Germline V lookup: CDR1 SSHAT, CDR2 FNYEAQ (reference sequence). The CDR3 region has the DNA TGTGCTAGCAGCCCCCGGGGGGTGGATACGCAGTATTTT. It is translated as CASSPRGVDTQYF.

The rearrangement uses TRBV27 and TRBJ1-4, with 7 bases identical to TRBD1. There are 12 residues in the CDR3. V was clipped by 8 bases and J by 11 bases; unmatched bases: 8. Germline V gene lookup returns CDR1 MNHEY and CDR2 SMNVEV (reference sequence). CDR3 in amino acids: CASGGTAQKLFF. CDR3 DNA sequence: TGTGCCAGCGGGGGGACAGCCCAGAAACTGTTTTTT. The variable domain in full, with the rest retrieved from reference TRBV27 and TRBJ1-4, is EAQVTQNPRYLITVTGKKLTVTCSQNMNHEYMSWYRQDPGLGLRQIYYSMNVEVTDKGDVPEGYKVSRKEKRNFPLILESPSPNQTSLYFCASGGTAQKLFFGSGTQLSVL.

This clone was seen a handful of times. The chain combines TRBV4-2 with TRBJ2-7, with D maybe TRBD1 (5 bases). V shed 0 bases and J shed 2 bases, with 11 bases lying between them. This CDR3 spans 15 amino acids. Germline loops: CDR1 LGHNA, CDR2 YNFKEQ. The CDR3 sequence: CASSQDGAGAYEQYF. The DNA for the CDR3 is TGTGCCAGCAGCCAAGATGGGGCAGGTGCCTACGAGCAGTACTTC.

The chain recombines TRBV7-6 with TRBJ2-3; 9 bases line up with TRBD2. Germline V gene data show CDR1 as SGHVS and CDR2 as FNYEAQ. V was pared by 5 bases and J by 9 bases, with 18 bases of the junction left unmatched. CDR3 size: 17 residues. The CDR3 DNA reads as TGTGCCAGCAGCCCAACGTCCCGGACTAGCGCCTCGGCAACGCAGTATTTT. It is translated as CASSPTSRTSASATQYF.

The V call is TRBV28, the J call TRBJ1-2, with 8 positions matching TRBD1. The CDR3 runs to 14 residues. The V gene's germline CDR1 is MDHEN and CDR2 SYDVKM. Trimming cost V 6 bases and J 5 bases; bases outside gene matches: 8. The CDR3 nucleotides are TGTGCCAGCAGGGACAACACAGGGGGATATGGCTACACCTTC. Amino acids: CASRDNTGGYGYTF.

The rearrangement links TRBV21-1 to TRBJ1-2; the DNA was not used to check the table's D call, TRBD1. TRBV21-1 is a known pseudogene. This CDR3 has 14 amino acids. DNA of the CDR3: TGTGCCAGCAGCAAGGGCGAAGCCTTCTATGGCTACACCTTC. This gives the protein CASSKGEAFYGYTF.

The chain uses TRBV27 and TRBJ2-5; 11 bases are shared with TRBD1. J lost 5 bases, V lost 5 bases, and 7 bases had no gene match. The length of the CDR3 is 15 residues. Germline V gene lookup returns CDR1 MNHEY and CDR2 SMNVEV (reference sequence). The CDR3 loop is CASSRGQGGGETQYF. In DNA, the CDR3 is TGTGCCAGCAGTAGGGGACAGGGGGGTGGGGAGACCCAGTACTTC.

The chain links TRBV5-8 to TRBJ1-1, with 9 bases lining up with TRBD1. Germline V gives CDR1 SGHTS, CDR2 YDEGEE. Trimming took 3 bases from V and 6 from J; bases not matched to a gene: 9. The CDR3 sequence is 15 residues long. The CDR3 nucleotides read TGTGCCAGCAGCTATTCCGGGACAGGGACTTCTGAAGCTTTCTTT. Translated: CASSYSGTGTSEAFF.

The V and J genes are TRBV6-5 and TRBJ2-2; 10 bases are a match to TRBD1. V was clipped by 5 bases and J by 4 bases; unmatched bases: 4. The CDR3 consists of 15 residues. Looked up from germline, CDR1 is MNHEY and CDR2 is SVGAGI. The CDR3 reads CASSRQGALTGELFF. Written as DNA, the CDR3 is TGTGCCAGCAGTAGACAGGGGGCGCTCACCGGGGAGCTGTTTTTT.

The chain recombines TRBV7-2 with TRBJ1-2, with 9 bases that match TRBD1. Trimming at V came to 5 bases and at J to 2 bases, leaving 9 bases not matched to a gene. Germline V gene data show CDR1 as SGHTA and CDR2 as FQGNSA. The CDR3 totals 16 residues. CDR3 protein: CASSRRTGASNYGYTF. CDR3 coding DNA: TGTGCCAGCAGCAGGAGGACAGGGGCCAGCAACTATGGCTACACCTTC.

This sequence joins TRBV30 and TRBJ2-3; TRBD2 might be the D (6 bases). Trimming cost V 1 base and J 7 bases, with 9 bases left between them. The CDR3 has 12 residues. CDR1 and CDR2 (germline): GTSNPN, SVGIG (reference sequence). The CDR3, as DNA: TGTGCCTGGAGTGGCCTAGCGTATACGCAGTATTTT. Its protein product is CAWSGLAYTQYF. Combining the CDR3 with reference TRBV30 and TRBJ2-3 gives the whole variable domain SQTIHQWPATLVQPVGSPLSLECTVEGTSNPNLYWYRQAAGRGLQLLFYSVGIGQISSEVPQNLSASRPQDRQFILSSKKLLLSDSGFYLCAWSGLAYTQYFGPGTRLTVL.

V gene TRBV5-1 combines with J gene TRBJ1-1; tentatively, D is TRBD1 (6 bases). Germline V gene sequence: CDR1 SGHRS, CDR2 YFSETQ. The CDR3 loop spans 15 amino acids. Deletions cut 4 bases from V and 0 bases from J, with 13 bases between. CDR3 residues: CASSRQAGMNTEAFF. CDR3 in DNA: TGCGCCAGCAGCAGACAGGCCGGCATGAACACTGAAGCTTTCTTT.

V gene TRBV4-1 combines with J gene TRBJ1-5; a possible D gene is TRBD1 (6 bases). The V gene lost 4 bases and the J gene lost 6 bases, with 16 bases spanning the gap. The CDR3 loop spans 15 amino acids. The germline CDR1 and CDR2 sequences are MGHRA and YSYEKL. In DNA form, the CDR3 reads TGCGCCAGCAGCCGGGGGAGGGGGGCTGGTCAGCCCCAGCATTTT. This encodes CASSRGRGAGQPQHF.

This clone was seen only a few times. The chain has TRBV7-9 and TRBJ1-5; no definite D call. The germline gives CDR1 SEHNR, CDR2 FQNEAQ (reference sequence). Trimming took off 5 bases at V and 3 bases at J, with 14 bases between the two ends. The CDR3 is 15 amino acids. In DNA form, the CDR3 reads TGTGCCAGCAGCCCCGGACTTTATCACAATCAGCCCCAGCATTTT. It specifies CASSPGLYHNQPQHF.

V usage is TRBV5-6 and J usage is TRBJ2-5; 8 nucleotides match TRBD1. The J call is doubtful: the DNA matches TRBJ2-7 better. This CDR3 has 13 residues. Germline values: CDR1 SGHDT, CDR2 YYEEEE. The CDR3 here is CASSGTGGNEQYF. The CDR3 bases are TGTGCCAGCAGCGGCACAGGGGGTAACGAGCAGTACTTC.

This clone was recorded only once. This rearrangement joins TRBV4-1 to TRBJ2-7; D possibly corresponds to TRBD1 (6 bases). Trimming pared 4 bases from V and 1 base from J, leaving 11 bases between. This CDR3 has 14 residues. Looked up from germline, CDR1 is MGHRA and CDR2 is YSYEKL. CDR3 nucleotides: TGCGCCAGCAGCCCTGGACAGATATCCTACGAGCAGTACTTC. Translating it yields CASSPGQISYEQYF.

The gene calls are TRBV5-1 and TRBJ2-5, with 9 bases identical to TRBD1. The DNA end is more similar to TRBJ2-7, so the J call may be wrong. Germline loops: CDR1 SGHRS, CDR2 YFSETQ. CDR3 size: 16 residues. CDR3 DNA: TGCGCCAGCAGCTTGGAGGGGGACAGGGTGACCTACGAGCAGTACTTC. This encodes CASSLEGDRVTYEQYF.

This clone showed up just a few times. J is TRBJ2-1 and V is TRBV27, with 7 nucleotides matching TRBD2. Losses at the gene ends were 0 bases for V and 6 bases for J; bases not matched to a gene: 5. The CDR3 covers 15 residues. Germline CDR1 MNHEY, CDR2 SMNVEV (reference sequence). The CDR3 sequence is CASSLSLARSNEQFF. The DNA for the CDR3 is TGTGCCAGCAGTTTATCACTAGCGAGGTCCAATGAGCAGTTCTTC.

This clone was counted only a few times. The V gene is TRBV11-2, the J gene TRBJ1-2; TRBD1 matches 9 bases. The CDR3 is 16 amino acids. Germline assignment: CDR1 SGHAT and CDR2 FQNNGV. V gave up 5 bases and J gave up 2 bases; unmatched junction bases: 9. The CDR3 region is CASSHKQGAPNYGYTF. The CDR3 DNA sequence: TGTGCCAGCAGCCATAAACAGGGGGCACCCAACTATGGCTACACCTTC.